The clone carrying this T cell receptor (beta chain) appeared a few times. The antigen is undetermined. These data come from a study of vaccination effects on CD4 cells after COVID-19. As for the study in general: CD4+ T cells specific for antigen were expanded with viral peptide pools by the ViraFEST assay before sequencing. Study-wide findings and caveats: Healthy vaccinees had only 1 of 255 vaccine-induced clones cross-react with common cold coronaviruses.

TCRdb's table, derived via immunoSEQ multiplex PCR, lists solely in-frame clones and lacks some. Counted here are roughly 56,000 clones, around three quarters occurring once; the ten biggest clones make up 3%. Germline V gene data show CDR1 as SGHRS and CDR2 as YFSETQ. V dropped 0 bases and J dropped 8 bases, with 14 bases sitting between them. This CDR3 contains 14 residues. Culturing for roughly 10 days preceded CD4+ T cell isolation. IL-2 medium took the place of half the medium on both days 3 and 7. Specimen: CD4+ T cells from PBMCs cultured without peptide, collected before COVID-19 vaccination. The origin of this receptor is a human donor who received a COVID-19 vaccine. This chain joins TRBV5-1 and TRBJ1-1; D not certain. The CDR3 sequence: CASSLGGTMWEAFF. In nucleotides, the CDR3 is TGCGCCAGCAGCTTGGGGGGAACGATGTGGGAAGCTTTCTTT.